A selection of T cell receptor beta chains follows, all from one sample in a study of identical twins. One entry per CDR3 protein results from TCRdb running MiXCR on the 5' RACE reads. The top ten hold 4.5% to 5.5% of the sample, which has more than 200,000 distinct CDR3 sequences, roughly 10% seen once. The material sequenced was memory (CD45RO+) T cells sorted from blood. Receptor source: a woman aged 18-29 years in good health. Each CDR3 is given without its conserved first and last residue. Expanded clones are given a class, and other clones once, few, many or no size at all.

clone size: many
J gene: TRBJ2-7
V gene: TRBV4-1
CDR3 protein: ASSQVFTGTVYEQY

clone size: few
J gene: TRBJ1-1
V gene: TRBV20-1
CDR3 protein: SAMGRGRGAEAF

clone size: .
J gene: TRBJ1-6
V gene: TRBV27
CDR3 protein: ASRPGQSSYNSPLH

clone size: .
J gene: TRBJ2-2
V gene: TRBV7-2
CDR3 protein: ASSLRFGELF

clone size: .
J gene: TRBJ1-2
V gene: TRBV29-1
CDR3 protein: SVEPFGYGYT

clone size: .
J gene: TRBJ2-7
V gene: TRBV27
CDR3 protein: ASSQSGLFYEQY

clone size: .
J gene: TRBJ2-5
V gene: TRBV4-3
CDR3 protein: ASSQGIYEQWGTQY

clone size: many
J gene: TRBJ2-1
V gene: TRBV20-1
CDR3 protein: SERDRGGNEQF

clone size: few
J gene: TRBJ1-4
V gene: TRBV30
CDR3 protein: AWSSGTNEKLF

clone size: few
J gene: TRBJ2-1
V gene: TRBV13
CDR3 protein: ASSLVFAGAGANEQF

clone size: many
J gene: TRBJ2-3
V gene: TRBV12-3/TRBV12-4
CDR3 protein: ASTPDLEGTQY

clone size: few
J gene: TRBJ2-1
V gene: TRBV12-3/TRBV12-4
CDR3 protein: ASRGWTGESYNEQF

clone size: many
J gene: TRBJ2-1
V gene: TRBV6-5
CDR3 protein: ASSYSLAGDSEQF

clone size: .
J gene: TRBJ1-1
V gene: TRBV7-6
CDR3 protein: ASSLAYERGEAF

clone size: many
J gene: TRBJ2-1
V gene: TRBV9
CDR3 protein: ASSVGEYNEQF

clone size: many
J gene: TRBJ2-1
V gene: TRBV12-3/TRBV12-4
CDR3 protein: ASSTRSGGRRYYNEQF

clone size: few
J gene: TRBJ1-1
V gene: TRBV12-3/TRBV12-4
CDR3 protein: ASSFRTGMNTEAF

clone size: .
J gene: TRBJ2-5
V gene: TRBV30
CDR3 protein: AWSRGSTLQETQY

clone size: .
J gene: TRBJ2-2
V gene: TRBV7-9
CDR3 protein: ASPPGELF

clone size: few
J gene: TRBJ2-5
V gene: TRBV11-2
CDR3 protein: ASSLGTLGTQY

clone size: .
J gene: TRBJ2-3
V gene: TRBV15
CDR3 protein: ATSRETTPGLDTQY

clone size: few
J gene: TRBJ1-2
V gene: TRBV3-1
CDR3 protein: ASSHPGGGYT